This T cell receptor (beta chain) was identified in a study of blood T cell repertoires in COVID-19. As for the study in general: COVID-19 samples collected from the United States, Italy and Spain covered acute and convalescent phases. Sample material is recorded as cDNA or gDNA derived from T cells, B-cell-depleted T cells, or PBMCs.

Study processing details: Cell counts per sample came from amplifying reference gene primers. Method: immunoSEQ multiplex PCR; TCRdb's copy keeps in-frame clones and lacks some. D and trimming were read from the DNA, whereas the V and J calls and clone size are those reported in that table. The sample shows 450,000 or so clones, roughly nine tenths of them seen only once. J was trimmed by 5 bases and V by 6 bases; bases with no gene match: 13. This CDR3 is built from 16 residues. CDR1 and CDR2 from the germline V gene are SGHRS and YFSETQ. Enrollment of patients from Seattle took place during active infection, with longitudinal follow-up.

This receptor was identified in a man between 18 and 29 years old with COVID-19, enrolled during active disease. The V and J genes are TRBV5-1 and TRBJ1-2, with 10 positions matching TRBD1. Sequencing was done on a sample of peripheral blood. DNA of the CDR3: TGCGCCAGCACCTTCGCCCCGGGACAGGGGACTTATGGCTACACCTTC. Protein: CASTFAPGQGTYGYTF.